The source of this T cell receptor beta chain is a study of control samples from healthy donors and cancer patients. Clones were read by immunoSEQ multiplex PCR, and TCRdb kept only the in-frame ones, dropping some. Seen here are 100,000 to 130,000 clones, around 80% observed once, and the top ten hold about 5.9%. The V gene lost 3 bases and the J gene lost 5 bases, with 11 bases spanning the gap. The CDR3 extends over 13 amino acids. Germline CDR1 and CDR2: SGHKS and YYEKEE (reference sequence). The TCR originated in a man younger than 30 in good health. V usage is TRBV5-5 and J usage is TRBJ2-5; D is perhaps TRBD1 or TRBD2 (5 bases each). The sequencing input was blood. The DNA for the CDR3 is TGTGCCAGCAGCTGGGACGGATTGGAGACCCAGTACTTC. This translates into CASSWDGLETQYF.